This T cell receptor beta chain was recovered during a study of OX40 agonist ivuxolimab in advanced cancers. Study context: Dose-escalation patients suffered from hepatocellular carcinoma, melanoma, renal cell or head and neck cancer.

About this clone: No antigen is known for it.

Whole-study findings and limits: Several nonresponders also turned out to have low normalized T-cell clonal expansion. Partial responders receiving 0.1-3.0 mg/kg showed among the lowest clonal expansion.

Some clones are missing from TCRdb's copy, which holds only in-frame ones; the method was immunoSEQ multiplex PCR. Counted here are 45,000 to 55,000 clones, approximately 81% occurring once; the ten biggest clones make up roughly 9.9%. The source material was CD4+ or CD8+ T cells sorted from blood, sampled in a trial of the OX40 agonist ivuxolimab. The clonotype originates from an adult with an advanced solid tumor such as melanoma, head and neck, liver or kidney cancer.

The CDR3 coding sequence is TGCGCCAGCAGCTTTGGGGCTTCCTACGAGCAGTACTTC. Protein sequence: CASSFGASYEQYF. The chain is built from TRBV5-1 and TRBJ2-7; D perhaps matches TRBD1 (5 bases). Germline-derived CDR1 and CDR2 are SGHRS and YFSETQ. This CDR3 contains 13 residues. Trimming took off 2 bases at V and 1 base at J, with 7 bases between the two ends.